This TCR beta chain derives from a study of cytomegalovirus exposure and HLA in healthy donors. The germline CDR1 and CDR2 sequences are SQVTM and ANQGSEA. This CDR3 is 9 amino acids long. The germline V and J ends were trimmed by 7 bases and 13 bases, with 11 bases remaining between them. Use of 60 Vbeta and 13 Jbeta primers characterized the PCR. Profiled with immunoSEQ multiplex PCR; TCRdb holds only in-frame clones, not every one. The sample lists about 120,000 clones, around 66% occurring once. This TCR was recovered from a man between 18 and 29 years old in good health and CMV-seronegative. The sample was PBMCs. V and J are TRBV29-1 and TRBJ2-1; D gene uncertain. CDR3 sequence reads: CSDDRGQFF. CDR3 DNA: TGCAGCGACGATCGAGGACAGTTCTTC.